This T cell receptor (beta chain) was sequenced for a study of tumor-infiltrating lymphocytes in primary liver carcinoma. On the study more broadly: Surgical resection was used to treat these primary liver carcinoma patients. With diameters of roughly 4 to 10 cm, tumors were stage T1-T3 N0M0. The study obtained roughly 3.5 to 8 million productive TCRbeta reads per sample, similar across tissue types.

General observations from the study: In the absence of sorting, bulk samples left CD4+ and CD8+ repertoires uncompared.

With a constant-region primer, TCR beta cDNA was made from around 530 ng of total RNA. Slightly modified ARM-PCR with three nested multiplex PCR rounds yielded TCR beta libraries. Amplification in the first two PCR rounds was performed using TRBV1-TRBV30 forward primers and a C-beta reverse primer for 10 cycles each. TCRdb used MiXCR to reprocess the multiplex PCR reads, holding one entry per CDR3 protein. The profile shows 330,000 or so distinct CDR3 sequences, roughly two thirds of them singletons. Unsorted whole blood supplied the RNA, and germline DNA was extracted too. This CDR3 contains 17 residues. Germline lookup yields CDR1 SGHAT and CDR2 FQNNGV. Trimming took off 5 bases at V and 4 bases at J, with 24 bases between the two ends. Comment on this clonotype: Its specificity is not known.

The rearrangement links TRBV11-2 to TRBJ2-7; perhaps TRBD2 as D (6 bases). The sequence was collected from a man in his forties or fifties with primary liver carcinoma and hepatitis B virus infection. The sequenced material came from peripheral blood. The DNA of the CDR3 is TGTGCCAGCAGCCTAAACGCCGGGAGTAGTGGGAGGTACGAGCAGTACTTC. It specifies CASSLNAGSSGRYEQYF.